Below, 20 T cell receptor beta chains from the same sample are listed, as sequenced in a study of tumor-infiltrating lymphocytes in localized non-small cell lung cancer. Sequencing used immunoSEQ multiplex PCR; TCRdb keeps in-frame clones, though not all of them. The repertoire has about 23,000 clones, just under 70% of them found once; the top ten carry under 15%. Source material: lung tumor tissue. These receptors originate from a human donor with non-small cell lung cancer.

The chain is built from TRBV5-1 and TRBJ2-1, with 12 bases aligning to TRBD2. V lost 3 bases, J lost 0 bases, and 10 bases stayed unmatched. The CDR3 sequence is 19 residues long. Germline V gene data show CDR1 as SGHRS and CDR2 as YFSETQ. This CDR3 is CASSSPGTSGSSSYNEQFF. The DNA for the CDR3 is TGCGCCAGCAGCTCCCCCGGGACTAGCGGGTCCAGCTCCTACAATGAGCAGTTCTTC.

This clone was seen more than once but under ten times. The genes are TRBV28 and TRBJ1-2; maybe TRBD1 (6 bases). CDR3 length: 13 amino acids. Trimming removed 6 bases at V and 5 bases at J, with 13 bases between. Germline CDR1 MDHEN, CDR2 SYDVKM. The CDR3 DNA reads as TGTGCCAGCAGACGGGGGCAAGGATATGGCTACACCTTC. Its translation: CASRRGQGYGYTF.

This chain connects TRBV6-1 to TRBJ1-5; a weak D match, TRBD1 (6 bases). Germline values: CDR1 MNHNS, CDR2 SASEGT. The CDR3 runs 15 residues. V was pared by 7 bases and J by 2 bases, with 15 bases between. In nucleotides, the CDR3 is TGTGCCAGCACCTTGGACAGCCTAGGCAATCAGCCCCAGCATTTT. It yields the protein CASTLDSLGNQPQHF.

The V gene is TRBV28, the J gene TRBJ2-6; D gene ambiguous. Germline V CDR1 and CDR2: MDHEN, SYDVKM. This CDR3 spans 13 amino acids. V gave up 7 bases and J gave up 0 bases, with 4 bases separating them. This CDR3 reads CASKDSGANVLTF. As DNA, the CDR3 is TGTGCCAGCAAAGACTCTGGGGCCAACGTCCTGACTTTC. Supplemented by reference TRBV28 and TRBJ2-6, the full variable domain reads DVKVTQSSRYLVKRTGEKVFLECVQDMDHENMFWYRQDPGLGLRLIYFSYDVKMKEKGDIPEGYSVSREKKERFSLILESASTNQTSMYLCASKDSGANVLTFGAGSRLTVL.

There are a few counts of this clone. V is TRBV5-4 and J is TRBJ1-1, with D possibly being TRBD1 (6 bases). The germline gives CDR1 SGHNT, CDR2 YYREEE (reference sequence). Trimming cost V 2 bases and J 5 bases, with 13 bases left between them. The CDR3 totals 14 residues. The CDR3 region is CASSFQGTKTEAFF. In DNA form, the CDR3 reads TGTGCCAGCAGCTTCCAGGGGACTAAGACTGAAGCTTTCTTT.

The V call is TRBV7-9, the J call TRBJ2-7, with TRBD2 matching over 8 bases. This CDR3 is 14 amino acids long. CDR1 and CDR2 (germline): SEHNR, FQNEAQ (reference sequence). V dropped 6 bases and J dropped 2; count of bases not matched to a gene: 6. The CDR3 DNA reads as TGTGCCAGCAGTCCAACTAGCGGCACCTACGAGCAGTACTTC. It specifies CASSPTSGTYEQYF. Full variable domain (rest looked up from reference TRBV7-9 and TRBJ2-7): DTGVSQNPRHKITKRGQNVTFRCDPISEHNRLYWYRQTLGQGPEFLTYFQNEAQLEKSRLLSDRFSAERPKGSFSTLEIQRTEQGDSAMYLCASSPTSGTYEQYFGPGTRLTVT.

The chain employs TRBV29-1 and TRBJ2-7, with 8 bases fitting TRBD2. This CDR3 spans 13 amino acids. The J segment lost 0 bases and the V segment lost 4 bases, leaving 2 bases of the junction unmatched. Germline-derived CDR1 and CDR2 are SQVTM and ANQGSEA. In DNA form, the CDR3 reads TGCAGCGTTGGTAGCGGGATCTCCTACGAGCAGTACTTC. This codes for CSVGSGISYEQYF.

This chain uses TRBV5-8 with TRBJ2-7; 13 bases fit TRBD2. This CDR3 has 15 residues. From germline, CDR1 is SGHTS and CDR2 YDEGEE. Germline trimming cut 5 bases from V and 1 base from J; bases unmatched to any gene: 3. The CDR3 region has the DNA TGTGCCAGCAGACCACTAGCGGGAGGGTCCTACGAGCAGTACTTC. Translation: CASRPLAGGSYEQYF.

The V and J genes are TRBV18 and TRBJ2-5; tentative D call: TRBD2 (5 bases). The CDR3 has 15 amino acids. Germline assignment: CDR1 KGHSH and CDR2 LQKENI. Trimming took off 1 base at V and 2 bases at J, with 11 bases between the two ends. The CDR3 spells CASSPLGLEQETQYF. DNA of the CDR3: TGTGCCAGCTCACCACTAGGACTGGAACAAGAGACCCAGTACTTC.

The rearrangement joins TRBV5-1 to TRBJ1-1; D call uncertain. V was clipped by 4 bases and J by 5 bases, with 15 bases between them. Looked up from germline, CDR1 is SGHRS and CDR2 is YFSETQ. This CDR3 comprises 14 residues. CDR3 in amino acids: CASSAGREETEAFF. In DNA form, the CDR3 reads TGCGCCAGCAGCGCCGGAAGGGAGGAGACTGAAGCTTTCTTT.

J is TRBJ1-5 and V is TRBV28; D might be TRBD1 (6 bases). V dropped 6 bases and J dropped 7 bases, with 16 bases sitting between them. This CDR3 comprises 14 residues. Per germline, CDR1 MDHEN and CDR2 SYDVKM. The CDR3 region is CASSPRQGYQPQHF. The CDR3 DNA follows: TGTGCCAGCAGCCCACGTCAGGGGTACCAGCCCCAGCATTTT.

In nucleotides, the CDR3 is TGTGCCAGCAGTGTAAGATGGATTGGGGGGACAGCTACCTACGAGCAGTACTTC. Amino acid sequence: CASSVRWIGGTATYEQYF. This chain joins TRBV6-1 and TRBJ2-7, with D possibly TRBD1 on 7 matching bases. CDR1 is MNHNS and CDR2 is SASEGT in the germline V gene. The CDR3 consists of 18 residues. The V gene lost 4 bases and the J gene lost 2 bases, with 24 bases spanning the gap.

The chain combines TRBV2 with TRBJ1-4; D gene ambiguous. Trimming left V 6 bases short and J 2 bases short, with 16 bases between. Looked up from germline, CDR1 is SNHLY and CDR2 is FYNNEI. The CDR3 totals 16 residues. This chain's CDR3 is CASSVGPPATNEKLFF. Written as DNA, the CDR3 is TGTGCCAGCAGCGTAGGTCCTCCTGCGACTAATGAAAAACTGTTTTTT.

CDR3 DNA sequence: TGTGCCAGCAGCGAGGGACAGGGATTCTCTGGGGCCAACGTCCTGACTTTC. It translates to CASSEGQGFSGANVLTF. The V call is TRBV7-2, the J call TRBJ2-6; 9 nucleotides line up with TRBD1. The germline V gene has CDR1 SGHTA and CDR2 FQGNSA. The V and J ends lost 5 bases and 0 bases, in that order; junction bases with no gene match: 5. The CDR3 runs 17 residues.

The chain carries TRBV4-1 and TRBJ2-1; TRBD2 agrees at 10 bases. This CDR3 is 20 amino acids long. From germline, CDR1 is MGHRA and CDR2 YSYEKL. With 1 base clipped from V and 0 bases from J, the junction kept 12 bases outside the gene matches. CDR3 amino acids: CASSQGGASGSLTSYNEQFF. The DNA for the CDR3 is TGCGCCAGCAGCCAAGGGGGAGCTAGCGGGAGTCTGACCTCCTACAATGAGCAGTTCTTC.

This rearrangement joins TRBV5-1 to TRBJ2-5, with 7 nucleotides matching TRBD2. TRBJ2-7 explains the end of the DNA better; the J call may be wrong. In germline, CDR1 is SGHRS, CDR2 YFSETQ. The CDR3 covers 15 residues. The CDR3 DNA reads as TGCGCCAGCAGCTTGCGCGGGAGCGACCAAAACGAGCAGTACTTC. Amino acids: CASSLRGSDQNEQYF.

In this sample, this clone is medium-sized. This chain joins TRBV7-9 and TRBJ1-5; D is unclear. Trimming took 3 bases from V and 9 from J, leaving 9 bases between them. The CDR3 extends over 12 amino acids. Germline CDR1 SEHNR, CDR2 FQNEAQ (reference sequence). The CDR3 nucleotides read TGTGCCAGCAGCTTGAATTTGCTGCCCCAGCATTTT. The encoded protein is CASSLNLLPQHF. The complete variable domain, with remaining parts taken from reference TRBV7-9 and TRBJ1-5, reads DTGVSQNPRHKITKRGQNVTFRCDPISEHNRLYWYRQTLGQGPEFLTYFQNEAQLEKSRLLSDRFSAERPKGSFSTLEIQRTEQGDSAMYLCASSLNLLPQHFGDGTRLSIL.

The V call is TRBV5-1, the J call TRBJ1-1; 7 nucleotides align to TRBD1. From germline, CDR1 is SGHRS and CDR2 YFSETQ. This CDR3 has 16 amino acids. The J segment lost 1 base and the V segment lost 4 bases, leaving 10 bases of the junction unmatched. CDR3 in DNA: TGCGCCAGCAGCGTACGACAGGGTAGGGGGAACACTGAAGCTTTCTTT. This translates into CASSVRQGRGNTEAFF.

This clone qualifies as medium-sized (0.01 to 0.1%). The V and J genes are TRBV9 and TRBJ2-1; D may be TRBD1 (6 bases). V lost 0 bases and J lost 2, with 6 bases in between. This CDR3 comprises 14 residues. Germline lookup yields CDR1 SGDLS and CDR2 YYNGEE. In DNA form, the CDR3 reads TGTGCCAGCAGCGTAGCAGGGGCCTACAATGAGCAGTTCTTC. Its translation: CASSVAGAYNEQFF.

V usage is TRBV28 and J usage is TRBJ1-1; a possible D gene is TRBD1 (5 bases). Germline CDR1 MDHEN, CDR2 SYDVKM. This CDR3 has 15 residues. Trimming removed 5 bases at V and 1 base at J, with 14 bases between. In DNA form, the CDR3 reads TGTGCCAGCAGTCCCAGCTCTGGGGCGAACACTGAAGCTTTCTTT. Protein sequence: CASSPSSGANTEAFF.